The 26 T cell receptor beta chains below were found in one sample sequenced in a study of T cell changes during pregnancy in multiple sclerosis. Sequencing was performed with immunoSEQ multiplex PCR; in TCRdb, only in-frame clones are kept and a portion is missing. Of tens of thousands of clones listed, around nine tenths are singletons. The specimen comprised peripheral blood, sampled in the third trimester of pregnancy. The receptors originated from a female donor with multiple sclerosis, enrolled in a pregnancy study.

This clone was observed once. V usage is TRBV10-3 and J usage is TRBJ1-1; maybe TRBD1 (5 bases). The CDR3 extends over 16 amino acids. Per germline, CDR1 ENHRY and CDR2 SYGVKD. V lost 4 bases, J lost 4 bases, and 19 bases lay in between. The CDR3 region is CAISVTTGGWGTEAFF. The CDR3 DNA reads as TGTGCCATCAGTGTAACGACGGGGGGATGGGGCACTGAAGCTTTCTTT.

CDR3 nucleotides: TGTGCCAGTAGTGTAATAGGTCAGGATTTCACAGATACGCAGTATTTT. Amino acid sequence: CASSVIGQDFTDTQYF. The chain recombines TRBV19 with TRBJ2-3; no reliable D call. Germline CDR1 and CDR2: LNHDA and SQIVND (reference sequence). The CDR3 is 16 residues long. V was cut by 5 bases and J by 2 bases, with 17 bases left in between.

The rearrangement uses TRBV19 and TRBJ1-1; D is perhaps TRBD1 (6 bases). Germline CDR1 and CDR2: LNHDA and SQIVND (reference sequence). V was pared by 4 bases and J by 3 bases, with 15 bases between. The CDR3 has 15 residues. CDR3 amino acids: CASSRAGAEDTEAFF. In DNA form, the CDR3 reads TGTGCCAGTAGTAGGGCAGGGGCCGAGGACACTGAAGCTTTCTTT.

This clone was recorded only once. This chain joins TRBV5-1 and TRBJ1-1; TRBD1 might be the D (6 bases). V was cut by 1 base and J by 1 base, with 17 bases left in between. The CDR3 contains 17 residues. From germline, CDR1 is SGHRS and CDR2 YFSETQ. CDR3 bases: TGCGCCAGCAGCTTGATCGGGGCAGGGGCACGGAACACTGAAGCTTTCTTT. It codes for CASSLIGAGARNTEAFF.

The rearrangement joins TRBV6-5 to TRBJ1-2; maybe TRBD1 (6 bases). This CDR3 is built from 15 residues. Between the trimmed V and J ends, which lost 1 base and 7 bases, there was a span of 16 bases. Germline CDR1 and CDR2: MNHEY and SVGAGI. In DNA, the CDR3 is TGTGCCAGCAGTTACTATGACACAGGGTTTCGTGGCTACACCTTC. It encodes CASSYYDTGFRGYTF.

This chain uses TRBV6-1 with TRBJ2-1; possible D gene TRBD1, 6 bases. CDR1 is MNHNS and CDR2 is SASEGT in the germline V gene. The CDR3 is 14 residues long. The V end was cut by 6 bases, the J end by 6 bases, with 15 bases between. The CDR3 here is CASSERGYGNEQFF. The CDR3 region has the DNA TGTGCCAGCAGCGAAAGGGGGTACGGCAATGAGCAGTTCTTC.

The rearrangement links TRBV6-5 to TRBJ1-1; the match to TRBD1 covers 7 bases. The J segment lost 11 bases and the V segment lost 2 bases, leaving 11 bases of the junction unmatched. The CDR3 spans 14 residues. Germline loops: CDR1 MNHEY, CDR2 SVGAGI. CDR3 sequence (DNA): TGTGCCAGCAGTTACGACAGGGTTCTATCGTTCGCTTTCTTT. Translated, it gives CASSYDRVLSFAFF.

This clone was recorded only once. The chain joins TRBV6-4 to TRBJ1-1, with unresolved D. V lost 0 bases and J lost 1, with 6 bases in between. This CDR3 is built from 14 residues. Germline V CDR1 and CDR2: MRHNA, SNTAGT. The CDR3 protein is CASSDSSKNTEAFF. The CDR3, as DNA: TGTGCCAGCAGTGACTCGAGCAAGAACACTGAAGCTTTCTTT.

This chain connects TRBV19 to TRBJ2-3; D not certain. Deletions cut 4 bases from V and 3 bases from J, with 5 bases between. The CDR3 has 12 residues. Germline-derived CDR1 and CDR2 are LNHDA and SQIVND (reference sequence). Written as DNA, the CDR3 is TGTGCCAGTAGTACACTGACAGATACGCAGTATTTT. Residues: CASSTLTDTQYF.

This chain links TRBV6-1 with TRBJ2-1; 9 bases fit TRBD2. V lost 1 base to trimming and J lost 4 bases; unmatched junction nucleotides: 8. The length of the CDR3 is 17 residues. Per germline, CDR1 MNHNS and CDR2 SASEGT. Here the CDR3 reads CASSEVRAGGDYNEQFF. In DNA form, the CDR3 reads TGTGCCAGCAGTGAAGTAAGGGCGGGAGGGGATTACAATGAGCAGTTCTTC.

The chain employs TRBV30 and TRBJ2-5, with TRBD2 identical over 11 bases. The germline CDR1 and CDR2 sequences are GTSNPN and SVGIG (reference sequence). The CDR3 totals 17 residues. V lost 0 bases, J lost 5 bases, and 11 bases stayed unmatched. The CDR3 spells CAWSVSGSGGAFETQYF. For the CDR3, the DNA is TGTGCCTGGAGTGTCAGTGGTAGCGGGGGGGCGTTTGAGACCCAGTACTTC.

The chain carries TRBV5-1 and TRBJ1-6, with 7 positions matching TRBD1. Germline lookup yields CDR1 SGHRS and CDR2 YFSETQ. This CDR3 region has 12 residues. Unmatched junction bases numbered 2, after V lost 0 bases and J lost 14 bases. In DNA form, the CDR3 reads TGCGCCAGCAGCTTGGAAGGGGGCACCCTCCACTTT. Its translation is CASSLEGGTLHF.

This rearrangement joins TRBV19 to TRBJ2-1, with unresolved D. CDR1 is LNHDA and CDR2 is SQIVND in the germline V gene (reference sequence). V was cut by 1 base and J by 7 bases, with 20 bases left in between. The CDR3 runs to 17 residues. The DNA of the CDR3 is TGTGCCAGTAGTATAGGGGTTAGCCTCCAAGGCTGGAATGAGCAGTTCTTC. This translates into CASSIGVSLQGWNEQFF. The full variable domain, its missing parts supplied by reference TRBV19 and TRBJ2-1, is DGGITQSPKYLFRKEGQNVTLSCEQNLNHDAMYWYRQDPGQGLRLIYYSQIVNDFQKGDIAEGYSVSREKKESFPLTVTSAQKNPTAFYLCASSIGVSLQGWNEQFFGPGTRLTVL.

The chain recombines TRBV7-8 with TRBJ1-4; 7 bases align to TRBD1. After removal of 2 bases from V and 8 bases from J, the junction contained 8 bases not matched to a gene. This CDR3 region has 15 residues. Germline V gene sequence: CDR1 SGHVS, CDR2 FQNEAQ. The CDR3 protein is CASSLFGQAEEKLFF. The DNA for the CDR3 is TGTGCCAGCAGCTTATTTGGACAGGCGGAAGAAAAACTGTTTTTT.

J is TRBJ1-5 and V is TRBV18; D is possibly TRBD1 (6 bases). From germline, CDR1 is KGHSH and CDR2 LQKENI. V dropped 3 bases and J dropped 6 bases, with 18 bases sitting between them. The CDR3 consists of 16 residues. The CDR3 region is CASSPQGRIESQPQHF. In nucleotides, the CDR3 is TGTGCCAGCTCACCCCAGGGGCGCATCGAGAGTCAGCCCCAGCATTTT.

The CDR3 is CASSLGTGGLETQYF. Written as DNA, the CDR3 is TGTGCCAGCAGCTTAGGGACAGGGGGTTTAGAGACCCAGTACTTC. The chain recombines TRBV7-2 with TRBJ2-5, with 10 bases fitting TRBD1. The CDR3 has 15 amino acids. V shed 1 base and J 4 bases; nucleotides not matched to a gene: 3. The germline gives CDR1 SGHTA, CDR2 FQGNSA. Using reference TRBV7-2 and TRBJ2-5 for the parts outside the CDR3, the full variable domain is GAGVSQSPSNKVTEKGKDVELRCDPISGHTALYWYRQSLGQGLEFLIYFQGNSAPDKSGLPSDRFSAERTGGSVSTLTIQRTQQEDSAVYLCASSLGTGGLETQYFGPGTRLLVL.

This sequence joins TRBV25-1 and TRBJ1-3; D possibly corresponds to TRBD1 (5 bases). The V end was cut by 1 base, the J end by 9 bases, with 13 bases between. The length of the CDR3 is 14 residues. Germline CDR1 MGHDK, CDR2 SYGVNS. CDR3 nucleotide sequence: TGTGCCAGCAGTGAATCGCAGGGCGGGACCACCATATATTTT. Translating gives CASSESQGGTTIYF.

The chain carries TRBV7-7 and TRBJ2-3, with D unresolved. V lost 5 bases and J lost 5, with 8 bases in between. The CDR3 spans 12 residues. In germline, CDR1 is SSHAT, CDR2 FNYEAQ (reference sequence). CDR3 sequence reads: CASSPMKDTQYF. CDR3 sequence (DNA): TGTGCCAGCAGCCCTATGAAAGATACGCAGTATTTT. Looking up the rest from reference TRBV7-7 and TRBJ2-3 gives the full variable domain: GAGVSQSPRYKVTKRGQDVTLRCDPISSHATLYWYQQALGQGPEFLTYFNYEAQPDKSGLPSDRFSAERPEGSISTLTIQRTEQRDSAMYRCASSPMKDTQYFGPGTRLTVL.

This rearrangement joins TRBV5-6 to TRBJ2-3; D perhaps matches TRBD2 (7 bases). This CDR3 spans 16 amino acids. CDR1 SGHDT and CDR2 YYEEEE come from the germline V gene. The V gene lost 4 bases and the J gene lost 2 bases, with 17 bases spanning the gap. The CDR3 region has the DNA TGTGCCAGCAGCCTACGGGGGGCGGGAATCACAGATACGCAGTATTTT. Protein sequence: CASSLRGAGITDTQYF.

The chain uses TRBV4-2 and TRBJ2-2, with a possible D match to TRBD1 (6 bases). Per the germline V gene, CDR1 is LGHNA and CDR2 is YNFKEQ. The CDR3 spans 17 residues. V was trimmed by 1 base and J by 2 bases, leaving 14 bases between them. CDR3 bases: TGTGCCAGCAGCCAAGTAGGCGGCAGGGGTAACACCGGGGAGCTGTTTTTT. Translated: CASSQVGGRGNTGELFF.

The chain uses TRBV30 and TRBJ1-4; 8 nucleotides agree with TRBD1. Germline V gene data show CDR1 as GTSNPN and CDR2 as SVGIG (reference sequence). The CDR3 sequence is 16 residues long. The ends lost 3 bases at V and 3 bases at J; junction bases unmatched: 9. The CDR3 DNA reads TGTGCCTGGAGGGAATCCGGGACAGGAGCTAATGAAAAACTGTTTTTT. Its protein is CAWRESGTGANEKLFF.

This chain joins TRBV7-2 and TRBJ2-1; 10 nucleotides line up with TRBD2. J was trimmed by 9 bases and V by 5 bases; bases with no gene match: 10. Germline V lookup: CDR1 SGHTA, CDR2 FQGNSA. There are 15 residues in the CDR3. CDR3 region: CASSTSSGGLSEQFF. DNA of the CDR3: TGTGCCAGCAGCACCTCTAGCGGGGGATTAAGTGAGCAGTTCTTC.

The chain carries TRBV19 and TRBJ2-2; no clear D gene. Germline CDR1 and CDR2: LNHDA and SQIVND (reference sequence). The CDR3 contains 13 residues. The germline V and J ends were trimmed by 0 bases and 6 bases, with 5 bases remaining between them. CDR3 loop: CASSIDLSGELFF. CDR3 nucleotides: TGTGCCAGTAGTATAGATCTATCCGGGGAGCTGTTTTTT.

This chain links TRBV14 with TRBJ2-2; D not resolved. The germline V gene encodes CDR1 SGHDN and CDR2 FVKESK. Trimming removed 4 bases from V and 4 bases from J, with 13 bases in between. This CDR3 has 15 amino acids. The CDR3 loop is CASSLSRGSTGELFF. The CDR3 DNA sequence: TGTGCCAGCAGCCTCTCTAGAGGTAGCACCGGGGAGCTGTTTTTT. Variable domain in full (rest from reference TRBV14 and TRBJ2-2): EAGVTQFPSHSVIEKGQTVTLRCDPISGHDNLYWYRRVMGKEIKFLLHFVKESKQDESGMPNNRFLAERTGGTYSTLKVQPAELEDSGVYFCASSLSRGSTGELFFGEGSRLTVL.

The CDR3 protein is CASLIQGGTGELFF. The CDR3 nucleotides read TGTGCCAGCTTGATACAGGGGGGCACCGGGGAGCTGTTTTTT. V and J are TRBV5-5 and TRBJ2-2; 8 bases are a match to TRBD1. CDR1 and CDR2 from the germline V gene are SGHKS and YYEKEE (reference sequence). V shed 7 bases and J 4 bases; nucleotides not matched to a gene: 6. The CDR3 is made up of 14 amino acids.

The rearrangement links TRBV5-1 to TRBJ1-1; no definite D call. The germline CDR1 and CDR2 sequences are SGHRS and YFSETQ. Trimming removed 8 bases from V and 5 bases from J, with 22 bases in between. The CDR3 contains 15 residues. CDR3 bases: TGCGCCAGTGCCACATGGGCGGGCGGAGGTACTGAAGCTTTCTTT. It encodes CASATWAGGGTEAFF.